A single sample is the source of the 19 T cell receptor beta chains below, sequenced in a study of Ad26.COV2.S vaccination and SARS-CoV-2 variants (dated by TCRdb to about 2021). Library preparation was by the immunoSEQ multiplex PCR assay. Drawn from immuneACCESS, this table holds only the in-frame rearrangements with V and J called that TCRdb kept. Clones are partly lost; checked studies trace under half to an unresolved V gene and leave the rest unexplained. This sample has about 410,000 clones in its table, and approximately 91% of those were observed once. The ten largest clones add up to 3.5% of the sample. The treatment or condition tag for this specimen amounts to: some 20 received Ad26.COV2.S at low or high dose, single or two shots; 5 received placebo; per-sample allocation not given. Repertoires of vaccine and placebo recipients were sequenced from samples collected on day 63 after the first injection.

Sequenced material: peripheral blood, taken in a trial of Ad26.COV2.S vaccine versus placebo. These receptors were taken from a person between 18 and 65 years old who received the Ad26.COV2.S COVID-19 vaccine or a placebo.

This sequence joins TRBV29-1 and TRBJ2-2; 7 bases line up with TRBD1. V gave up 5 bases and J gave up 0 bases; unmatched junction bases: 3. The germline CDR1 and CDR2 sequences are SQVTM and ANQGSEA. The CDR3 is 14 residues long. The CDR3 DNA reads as TGCAGCGTTCAGGACAGGTCGAACACCGGGGAGCTGTTTTTT. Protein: CSVQDRSNTGELFF.

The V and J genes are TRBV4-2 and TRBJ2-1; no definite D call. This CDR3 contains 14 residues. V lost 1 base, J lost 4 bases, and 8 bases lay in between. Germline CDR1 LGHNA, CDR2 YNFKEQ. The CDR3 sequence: CASSQGSRYNEQFF. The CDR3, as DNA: TGTGCCAGCAGCCAAGGATCCCGATACAATGAGCAGTTCTTC.

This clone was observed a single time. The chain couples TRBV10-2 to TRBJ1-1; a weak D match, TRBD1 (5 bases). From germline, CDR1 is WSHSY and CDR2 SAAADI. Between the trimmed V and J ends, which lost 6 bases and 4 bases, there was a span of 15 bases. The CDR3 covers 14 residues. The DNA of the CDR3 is TGCGCCAGCAGGCAAGGGGTATTGATCACTGAAGCTTTCTTT. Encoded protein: CASRQGVLITEAFF.

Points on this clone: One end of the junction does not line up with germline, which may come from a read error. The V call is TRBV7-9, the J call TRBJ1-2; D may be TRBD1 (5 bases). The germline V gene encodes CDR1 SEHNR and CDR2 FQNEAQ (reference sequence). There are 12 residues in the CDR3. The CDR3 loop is CASSMDKEPLNF. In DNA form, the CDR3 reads TGTGCCAGCAGCATGGACAAGGAGCCACTTAACTTC.

CDR3 nucleotides: TGTGCCATCAGTGGCCAAGACAGGGAGGCTGGAAACACCATATATTTT. Amino acids: CAISGQDREAGNTIYF. The chain carries TRBV10-3 and TRBJ1-3; 7 nucleotides match TRBD1. J gave up 2 bases and V 4 bases, and 8 bases lay outside the gene matches. Germline CDR1 ENHRY, CDR2 SYGVKD. The CDR3 totals 16 residues.

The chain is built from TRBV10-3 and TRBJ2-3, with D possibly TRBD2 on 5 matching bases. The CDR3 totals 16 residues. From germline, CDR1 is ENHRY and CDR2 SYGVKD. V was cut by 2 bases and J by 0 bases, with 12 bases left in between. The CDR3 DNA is TGTGCCATCAGTGAGGAGGGCCAGTCTAGCACAGATACGCAGTATTTT. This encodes CAISEEGQSSTDTQYF.

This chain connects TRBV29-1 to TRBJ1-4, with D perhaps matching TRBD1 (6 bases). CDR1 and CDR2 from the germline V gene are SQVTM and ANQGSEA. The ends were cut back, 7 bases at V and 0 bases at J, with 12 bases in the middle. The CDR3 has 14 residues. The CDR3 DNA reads TGCAGCGCTCAGGGGTGGTCAACTAATGAAAAACTGTTTTTT. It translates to CSAQGWSTNEKLFF.

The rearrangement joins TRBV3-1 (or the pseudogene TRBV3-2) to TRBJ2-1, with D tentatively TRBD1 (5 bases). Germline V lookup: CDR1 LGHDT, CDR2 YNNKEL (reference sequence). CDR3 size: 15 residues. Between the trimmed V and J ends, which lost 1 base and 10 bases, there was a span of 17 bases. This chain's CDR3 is CASSQGTTERAEQFF. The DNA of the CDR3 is TGTGCCAGCAGCCAAGGGACAACTGAGCGAGCCGAGCAGTTCTTC.

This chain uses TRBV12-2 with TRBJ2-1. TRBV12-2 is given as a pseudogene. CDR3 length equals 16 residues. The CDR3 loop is CASRLERQSSYNEQFF. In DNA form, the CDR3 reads TGTGCAAGTCGCTTAGAACGGCAAAGCTCCTACAATGAGCAGTTCTTC.

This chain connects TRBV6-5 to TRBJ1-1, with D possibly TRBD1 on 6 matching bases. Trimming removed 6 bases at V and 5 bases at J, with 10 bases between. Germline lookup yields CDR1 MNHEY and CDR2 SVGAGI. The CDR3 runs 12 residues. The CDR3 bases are TGTGCCAGCAGGGACAGAGGGACTGAAGCTTTCTTT. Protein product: CASRDRGTEAFF.

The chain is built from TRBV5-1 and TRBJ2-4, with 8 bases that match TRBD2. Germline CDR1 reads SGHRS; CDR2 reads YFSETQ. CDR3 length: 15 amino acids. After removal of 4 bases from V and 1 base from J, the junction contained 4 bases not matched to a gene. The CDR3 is CASSPGGSAKNIQYF. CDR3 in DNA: TGCGCCAGCAGCCCGGGGGGGTCGGCCAAAAACATTCAGTACTTC.

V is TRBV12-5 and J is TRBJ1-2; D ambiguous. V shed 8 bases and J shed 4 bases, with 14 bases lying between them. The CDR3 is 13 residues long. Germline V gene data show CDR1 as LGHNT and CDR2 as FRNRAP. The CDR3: CASKKSTGYGYTF. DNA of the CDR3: TGTGCTAGTAAGAAATCAACCGGCTATGGCTACACCTTC. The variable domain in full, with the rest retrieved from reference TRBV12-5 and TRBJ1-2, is DARVTQTPRHKVTEMGQEVTMRCQPILGHNTVFWYRQTMMQGLELLAYFRNRAPLDDSGMPKDRFSAEMPDATLATLKIQPSEPRDSAVYFCASKKSTGYGYTFGSGTRLTVV.

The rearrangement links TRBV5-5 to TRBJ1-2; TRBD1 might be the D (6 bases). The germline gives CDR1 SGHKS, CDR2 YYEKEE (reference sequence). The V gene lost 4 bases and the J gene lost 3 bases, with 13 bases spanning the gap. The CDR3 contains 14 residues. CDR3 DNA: TGTGCCAGCAGCCCCAAGGGACAAGACTATGGCTACACCTTC. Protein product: CASSPKGQDYGYTF.

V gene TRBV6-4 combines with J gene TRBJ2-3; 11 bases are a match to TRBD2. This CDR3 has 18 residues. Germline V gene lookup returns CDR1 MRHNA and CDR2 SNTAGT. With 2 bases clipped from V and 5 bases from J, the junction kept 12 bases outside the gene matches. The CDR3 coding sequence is TGTGCCAGCAGTGACCGGCTAGCGGGGGGTTTATGGGGAGATACGCAGTATTTT. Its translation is CASSDRLAGGLWGDTQYF.

In nucleotides, the CDR3 is TGTGCCAGCAAATCGGATCTTCAAGAGACCCAGTACTTC. This sequence encodes CASKSDLQETQYF. The gene calls are TRBV9 and TRBJ2-5; D unresolved. This CDR3 has 13 residues. Germline values: CDR1 SGDLS, CDR2 YYNGEE. V was cut by 6 bases and J by 2 bases, with 11 bases left in between.

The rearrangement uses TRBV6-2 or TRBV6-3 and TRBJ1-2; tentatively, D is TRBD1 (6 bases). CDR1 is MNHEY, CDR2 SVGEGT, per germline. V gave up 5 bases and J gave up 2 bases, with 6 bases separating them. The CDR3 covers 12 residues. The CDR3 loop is CASSGQNYGYTF. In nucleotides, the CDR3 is TGTGCCAGCAGTGGACAGAACTATGGCTACACCTTC.

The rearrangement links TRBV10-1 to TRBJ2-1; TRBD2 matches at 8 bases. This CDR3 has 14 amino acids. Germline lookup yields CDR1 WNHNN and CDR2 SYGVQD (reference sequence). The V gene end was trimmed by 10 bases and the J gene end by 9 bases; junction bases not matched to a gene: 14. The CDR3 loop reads CAIPRRGALGEQFF. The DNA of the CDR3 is TGCGCCATTCCGAGGCGGGGGGCCCTGGGTGAGCAGTTCTTC.

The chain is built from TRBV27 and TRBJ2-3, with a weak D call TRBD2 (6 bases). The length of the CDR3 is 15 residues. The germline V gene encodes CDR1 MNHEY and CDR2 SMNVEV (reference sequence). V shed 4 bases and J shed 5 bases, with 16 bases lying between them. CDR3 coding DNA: TGTGCCAGCAGTTCGTCTAGCGCTAGCCGAGATACGCAGTATTTT. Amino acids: CASSSSSASRDTQYF.

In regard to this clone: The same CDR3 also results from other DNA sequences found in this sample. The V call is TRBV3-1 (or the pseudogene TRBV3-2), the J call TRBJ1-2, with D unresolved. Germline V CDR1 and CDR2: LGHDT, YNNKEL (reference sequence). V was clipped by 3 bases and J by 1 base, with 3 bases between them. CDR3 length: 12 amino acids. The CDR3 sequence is CASSQVNYGYTF. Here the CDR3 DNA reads TGTGCCAGCAGCCAGGTTAACTATGGCTACACCTTC.